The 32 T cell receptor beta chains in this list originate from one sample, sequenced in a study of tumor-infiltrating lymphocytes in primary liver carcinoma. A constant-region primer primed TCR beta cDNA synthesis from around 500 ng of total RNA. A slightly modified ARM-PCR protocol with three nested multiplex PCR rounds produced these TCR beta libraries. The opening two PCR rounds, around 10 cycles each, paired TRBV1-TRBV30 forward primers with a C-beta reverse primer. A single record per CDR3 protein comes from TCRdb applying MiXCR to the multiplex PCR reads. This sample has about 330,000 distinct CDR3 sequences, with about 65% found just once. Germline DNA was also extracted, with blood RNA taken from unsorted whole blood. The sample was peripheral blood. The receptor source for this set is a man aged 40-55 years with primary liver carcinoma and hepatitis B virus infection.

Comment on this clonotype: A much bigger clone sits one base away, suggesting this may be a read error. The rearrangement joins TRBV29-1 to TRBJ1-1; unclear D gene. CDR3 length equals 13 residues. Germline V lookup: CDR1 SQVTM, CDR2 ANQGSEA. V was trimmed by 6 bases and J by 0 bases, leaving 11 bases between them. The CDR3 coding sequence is TGCAGCGTGTGCAGACTAATGAACACTGAAGCTTTCTTT. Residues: CSVCRLMNTEAFF.

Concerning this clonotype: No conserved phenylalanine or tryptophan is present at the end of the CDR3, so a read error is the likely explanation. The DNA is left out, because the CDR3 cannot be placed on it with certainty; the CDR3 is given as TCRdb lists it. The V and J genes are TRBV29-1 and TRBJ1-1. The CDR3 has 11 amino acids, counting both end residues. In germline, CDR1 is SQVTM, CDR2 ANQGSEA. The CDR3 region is CSIEGTARASY.

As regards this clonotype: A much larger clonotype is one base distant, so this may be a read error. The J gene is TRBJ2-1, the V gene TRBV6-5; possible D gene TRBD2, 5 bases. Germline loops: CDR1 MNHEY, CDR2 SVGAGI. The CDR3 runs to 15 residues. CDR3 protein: CASCYESGIGNEQFF. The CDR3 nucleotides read TGTGCCAGCTGTTACGAAAGCGGAATCGGCAATGAGCAGTTCTTC.

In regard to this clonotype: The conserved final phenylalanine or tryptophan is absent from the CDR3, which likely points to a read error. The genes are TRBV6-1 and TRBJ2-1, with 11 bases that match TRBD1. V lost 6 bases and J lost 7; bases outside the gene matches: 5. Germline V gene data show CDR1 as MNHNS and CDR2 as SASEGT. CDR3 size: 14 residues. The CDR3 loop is CASRRTGGGNEQFL. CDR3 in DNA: TGTGCCAGCAGACGGACAGGGGGCGGGAATGAGCAGTTCTTG.

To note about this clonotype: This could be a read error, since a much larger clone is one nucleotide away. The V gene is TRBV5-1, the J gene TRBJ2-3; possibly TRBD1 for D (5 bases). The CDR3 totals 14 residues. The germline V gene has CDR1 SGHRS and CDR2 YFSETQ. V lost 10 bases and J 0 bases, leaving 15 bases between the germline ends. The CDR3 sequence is CAAAPGQSTDTQYF. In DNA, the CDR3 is TGCGCCGCTGCACCCGGACAAAGCACAGATACGCAGTATTTT.

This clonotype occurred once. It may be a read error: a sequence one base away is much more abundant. The CDR3 DNA follows: TGTACCTCGGGGACAGGGGATTCACCCCTCCACTTT. Its protein product is CTSGTGDSPLHF. This chain links TRBV6-6 with TRBJ1-6, with 10 positions matching TRBD1. The CDR3 totals 12 residues. Looked up from germline, CDR1 is MNHNY and CDR2 is SVGAGI (reference sequence).

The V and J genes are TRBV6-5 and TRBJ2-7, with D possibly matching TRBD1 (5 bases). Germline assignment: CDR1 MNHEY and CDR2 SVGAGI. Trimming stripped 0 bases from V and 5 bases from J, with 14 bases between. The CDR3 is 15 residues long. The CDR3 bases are TGTGCCAGCAGTTACTCTGAAGGGGTCCTCCACGAGCAGTACTTC. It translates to CASSYSEGVLHEQYF.

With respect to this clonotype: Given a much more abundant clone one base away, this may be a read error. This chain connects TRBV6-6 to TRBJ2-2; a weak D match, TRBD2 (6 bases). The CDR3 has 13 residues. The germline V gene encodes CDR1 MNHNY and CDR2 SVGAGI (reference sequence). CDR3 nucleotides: TGTACCACCCGGGGACTCACCACCGGGGAGCTGTTTTTT. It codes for CTTRGLTTGELFF.

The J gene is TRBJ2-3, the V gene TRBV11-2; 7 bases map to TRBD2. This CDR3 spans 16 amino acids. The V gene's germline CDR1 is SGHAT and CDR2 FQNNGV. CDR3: CTNSPNSGLSTDTQYF. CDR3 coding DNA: TGTACCAACAGCCCCAATAGCGGGCTTAGCACAGATACGCAGTATTTT.

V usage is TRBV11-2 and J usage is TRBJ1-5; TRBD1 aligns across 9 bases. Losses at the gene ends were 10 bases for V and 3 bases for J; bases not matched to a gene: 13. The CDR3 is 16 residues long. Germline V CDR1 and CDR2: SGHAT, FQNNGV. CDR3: CAINLGDRVTNQPQHF. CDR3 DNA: TGTGCCATCAACTTGGGGGACAGGGTAACCAATCAGCCCCAGCATTTT.

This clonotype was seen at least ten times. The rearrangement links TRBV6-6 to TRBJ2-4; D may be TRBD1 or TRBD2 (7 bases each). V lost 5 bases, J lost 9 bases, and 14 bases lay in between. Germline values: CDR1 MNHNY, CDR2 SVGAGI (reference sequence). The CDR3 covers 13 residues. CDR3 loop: CASSPSGGGIQYF. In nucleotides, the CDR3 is TGTGCCAGCAGTCCCTCAGGGGGGGGCATTCAGTACTTC.

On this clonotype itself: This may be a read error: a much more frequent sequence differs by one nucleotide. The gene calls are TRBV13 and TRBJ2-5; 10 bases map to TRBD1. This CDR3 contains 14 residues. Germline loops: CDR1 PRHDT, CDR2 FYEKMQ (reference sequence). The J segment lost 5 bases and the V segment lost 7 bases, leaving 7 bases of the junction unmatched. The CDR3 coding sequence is TGTGCCAGCATCTGGAGGACAGGGGGGGAGACCCAGTACTTC. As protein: CASIWRTGGETQYF.

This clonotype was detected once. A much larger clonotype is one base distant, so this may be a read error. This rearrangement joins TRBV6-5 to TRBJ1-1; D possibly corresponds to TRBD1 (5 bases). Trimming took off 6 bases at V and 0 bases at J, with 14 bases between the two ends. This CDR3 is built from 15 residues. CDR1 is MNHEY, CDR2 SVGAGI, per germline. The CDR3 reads CASRLQVEMNTEAFF. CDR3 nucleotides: TGTGCCAGCAGACTACAGGTGGAAATGAACACTGAAGCTTTCTTT.

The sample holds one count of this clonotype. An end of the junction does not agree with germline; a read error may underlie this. The CDR3: CARSLDPRDQPQHF. The CDR3 DNA reads as TGTGCCAGAAGCTTAGATCCTCGGGATCAGCCCCAGCATTTT. The J gene is TRBJ1-5, the V gene TRBV11-2; D not certain. In germline, CDR1 is SGHAT, CDR2 FQNNGV. This CDR3 is 14 amino acids long.

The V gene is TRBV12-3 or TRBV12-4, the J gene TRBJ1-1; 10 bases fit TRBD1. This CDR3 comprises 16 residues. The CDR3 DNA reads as TGTTCCACCAGTACTGCCGGGACAGGGGCAAACACTGAAGCTTTCTTT. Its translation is CSTSTAGTGANTEAFF.

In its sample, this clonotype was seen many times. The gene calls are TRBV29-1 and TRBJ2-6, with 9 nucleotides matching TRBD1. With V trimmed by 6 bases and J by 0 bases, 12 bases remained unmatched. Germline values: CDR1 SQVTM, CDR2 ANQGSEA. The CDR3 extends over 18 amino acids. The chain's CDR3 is CSVSSGTGILSGANVLTF. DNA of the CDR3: TGCAGCGTATCATCGGGGACAGGGATCCTCTCTGGGGCCAACGTCCTGACTTTC. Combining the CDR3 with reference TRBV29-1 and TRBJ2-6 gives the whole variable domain SAVISQKPSRDICQRGTSLTIQCQVDSQVTMMFWYRQQPGQSLTLIATANQGSEATYESGFVIDKFPISRPNLTFSTLTVSNMSPEDSSIYLCSVSSGTGILSGANVLTFGAGSRLTVL.

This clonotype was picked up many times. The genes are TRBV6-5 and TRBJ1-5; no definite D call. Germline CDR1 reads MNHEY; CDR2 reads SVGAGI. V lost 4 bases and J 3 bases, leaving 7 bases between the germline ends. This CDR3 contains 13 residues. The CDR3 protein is CASSLTSNQPQHF. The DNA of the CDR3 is TGTGCCAGCAGTTTGACTTCCAATCAGCCCCAGCATTTT.

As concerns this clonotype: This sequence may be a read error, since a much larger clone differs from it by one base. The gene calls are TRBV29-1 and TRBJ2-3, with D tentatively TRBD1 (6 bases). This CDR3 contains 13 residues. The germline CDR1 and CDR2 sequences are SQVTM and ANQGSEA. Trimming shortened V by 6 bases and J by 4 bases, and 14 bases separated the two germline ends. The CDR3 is CSVRYRVPDTQYF. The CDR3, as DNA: TGCAGCGTGAGGTACAGGGTCCCAGATACGCAGTATTTT.

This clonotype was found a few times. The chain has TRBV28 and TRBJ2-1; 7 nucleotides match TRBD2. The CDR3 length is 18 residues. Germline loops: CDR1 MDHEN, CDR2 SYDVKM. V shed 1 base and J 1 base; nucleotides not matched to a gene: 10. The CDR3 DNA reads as TGTGCCAGCAGTTTATTGTGGGGGAGGGCCAGGTCCTACAATGAGCAGTTCTTC. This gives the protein CASSLLWGRARSYNEQFF.

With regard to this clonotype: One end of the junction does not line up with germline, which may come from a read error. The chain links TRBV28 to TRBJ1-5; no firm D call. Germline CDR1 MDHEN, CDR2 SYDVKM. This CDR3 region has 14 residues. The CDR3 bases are TGTGCCAGCAGTCCTACAGACCGTTATCAGCCCCAACATTTT. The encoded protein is CASSPTDRYQPQHF.

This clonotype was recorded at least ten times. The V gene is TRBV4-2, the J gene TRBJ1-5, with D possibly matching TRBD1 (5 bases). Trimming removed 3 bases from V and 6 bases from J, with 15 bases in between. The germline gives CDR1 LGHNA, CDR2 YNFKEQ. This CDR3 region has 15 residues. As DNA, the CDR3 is TGTGCCAGCAGCCAGGTGGGGACGGCGGGTCAGCCCCAGCATTTT. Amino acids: CASSQVGTAGQPQHF.

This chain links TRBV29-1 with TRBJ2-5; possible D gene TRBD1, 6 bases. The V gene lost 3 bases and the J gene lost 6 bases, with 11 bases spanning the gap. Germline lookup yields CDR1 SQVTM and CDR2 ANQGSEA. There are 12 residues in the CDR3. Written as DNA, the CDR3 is TGCAGCGTTGATGGACAGATAAAGACCCAGTACTTC. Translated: CSVDGQIKTQYF.

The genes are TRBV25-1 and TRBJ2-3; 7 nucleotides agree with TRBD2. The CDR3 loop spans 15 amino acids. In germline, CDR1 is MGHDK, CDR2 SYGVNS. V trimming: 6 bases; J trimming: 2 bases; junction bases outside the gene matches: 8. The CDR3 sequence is CASSRTRAITDTQYF. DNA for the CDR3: TGTGCCAGCAGCCGGACTAGGGCAATCACAGATACGCAGTATTTT.

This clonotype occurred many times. CDR3 loop: CASSPRLAGTYEQYF. CDR3 nucleotides: TGTGCCAGCAGCCCAAGACTAGCGGGAACCTACGAGCAGTACTTC. The chain recombines TRBV11-2 with TRBJ2-7; TRBD2 matches at 11 bases. The CDR3 totals 15 residues. Germline CDR1 reads SGHAT; CDR2 reads FQNNGV. V shed 5 bases and J 2 bases; nucleotides not matched to a gene: 5.

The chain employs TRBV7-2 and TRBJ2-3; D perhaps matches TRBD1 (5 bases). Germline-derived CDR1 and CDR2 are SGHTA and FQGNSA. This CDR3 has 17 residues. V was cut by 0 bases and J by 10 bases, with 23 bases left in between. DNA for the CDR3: TGTGCCAGCAGCTTAGCGTCCCAGCAGGGTAGTGGGTCAGCGCAGTATTTT. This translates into CASSLASQQGSGSAQYF.

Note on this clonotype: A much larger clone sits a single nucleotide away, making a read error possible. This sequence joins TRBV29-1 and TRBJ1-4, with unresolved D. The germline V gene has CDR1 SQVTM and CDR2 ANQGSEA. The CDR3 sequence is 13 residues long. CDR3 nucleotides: TGCAGCATTGAGCTAGCTAGCAATGAAAAACTGTTTTTT. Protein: CSIELASNEKLFF.

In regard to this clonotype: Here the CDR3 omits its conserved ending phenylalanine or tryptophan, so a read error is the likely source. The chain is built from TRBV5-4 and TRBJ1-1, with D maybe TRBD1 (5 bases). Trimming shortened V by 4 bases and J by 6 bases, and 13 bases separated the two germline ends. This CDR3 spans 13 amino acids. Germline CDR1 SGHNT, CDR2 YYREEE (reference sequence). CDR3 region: CASSPTGRAEAFS. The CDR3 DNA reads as TGTGCCAGCAGCCCCACGGGGCGCGCTGAAGCTTTCTCT.

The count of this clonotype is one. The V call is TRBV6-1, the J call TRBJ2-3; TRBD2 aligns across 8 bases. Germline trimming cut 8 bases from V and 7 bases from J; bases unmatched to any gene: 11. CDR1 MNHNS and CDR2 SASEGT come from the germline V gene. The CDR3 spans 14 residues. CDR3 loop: CASGAGDDSHTQYF. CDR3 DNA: TGTGCCAGCGGAGCGGGAGATGACTCACATACGCAGTATTTT.

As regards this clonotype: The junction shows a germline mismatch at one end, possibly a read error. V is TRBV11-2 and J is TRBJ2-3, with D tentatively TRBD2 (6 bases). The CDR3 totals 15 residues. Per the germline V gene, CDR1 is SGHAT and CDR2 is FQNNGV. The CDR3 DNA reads TGTGCCAGCAGCTTAGATCGGGGGTGGGGGAACCCGCACTATTTT. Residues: CASSLDRGWGNPHYF.

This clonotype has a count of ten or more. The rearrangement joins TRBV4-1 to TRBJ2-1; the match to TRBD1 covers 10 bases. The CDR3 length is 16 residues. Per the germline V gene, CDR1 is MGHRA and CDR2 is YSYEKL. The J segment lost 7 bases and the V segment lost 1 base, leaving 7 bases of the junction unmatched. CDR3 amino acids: CASSQGGTGAWNEQFF. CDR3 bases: TGCGCCAGCAGCCAAGGGGGGACAGGGGCATGGAATGAGCAGTTCTTC.

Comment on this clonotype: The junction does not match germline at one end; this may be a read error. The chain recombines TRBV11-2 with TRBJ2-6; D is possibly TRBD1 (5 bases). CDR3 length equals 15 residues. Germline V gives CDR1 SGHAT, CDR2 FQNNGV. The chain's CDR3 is CASSPDISGANVPTF. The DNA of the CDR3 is TGTGCCAGCAGCCCAGACATCTCTGGGGCCAACGTCCCGACTTTC.

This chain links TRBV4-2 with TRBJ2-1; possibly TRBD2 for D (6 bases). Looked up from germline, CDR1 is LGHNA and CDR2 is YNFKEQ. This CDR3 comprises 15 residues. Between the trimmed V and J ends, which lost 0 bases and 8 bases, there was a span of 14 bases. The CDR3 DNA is TGTGCCAGCAGCCAAGATTGGACTACCGGCGATGAGCAGTTCTTC. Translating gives CASSQDWTTGDEQFF.